This T cell receptor beta chain appears in the sequencing data of a study of blood T cell repertoires in COVID-19. The assay was immunoSEQ multiplex PCR, and TCRdb's table has in-frame clones only and misses some. The data hold 35,000 to 55,000 clones, with nearly 90% observed a single time. The TCR originated in a man aged 45-65 years with active COVID-19. The material sequenced was peripheral blood.

CDR3 residues: CASSPTAGNSPLHF. Written as DNA, the CDR3 is TGCGCCAGCAGCCCTACCGCAGGGAATTCACCCCTCCACTTT. The chain is built from TRBV5-1 and TRBJ1-6, with D perhaps TRBD1 (5 bases). This CDR3 contains 14 residues. The germline V gene encodes CDR1 SGHRS and CDR2 YFSETQ. V lost 4 bases and J lost 7, with 12 bases in between.